The 10 T cell receptor beta chains below were found in one sample sequenced in a study of T cell changes during pregnancy in multiple sclerosis. Generated by immunoSEQ multiplex PCR, the TCRdb table keeps only in-frame clones and is missing some. The table has around 62,000 clones, 90% seen once. The sequences come from peripheral blood, collected in the second trimester of pregnancy. These receptors were collected from a female donor in good health, enrolled as a control in a pregnancy study.

The chain joins TRBV19 to TRBJ2-7; 13 bases match TRBD2. The CDR3 consists of 14 residues. Unmatched junction bases numbered 0, after V lost 5 bases and J lost 2 bases. Germline V gene sequence: CDR1 LNHDA, CDR2 SQIVND (reference sequence). In DNA, the CDR3 is TGTGCCAGTAGTGGGACTAGCGGGGCCTACGAGCAGTACTTC. It codes for CASSGTSGAYEQYF.

CDR3 protein: CASSVTSSNSGNTIYF. CDR3 sequence (DNA): TGTGCCAGCAGCGTAACCTCCAGTAACTCTGGAAACACCATATATTTT. The rearrangement links TRBV9 to TRBJ1-3; no clear D. V was pared by 1 base and J by 0 bases, with 11 bases between. This CDR3 contains 16 residues. The germline gives CDR1 SGDLS, CDR2 YYNGEE.

The J gene is TRBJ1-3, the V gene TRBV4-2, with a possible D match to TRBD1 (6 bases). The CDR3 is 15 amino acids. Germline V lookup: CDR1 LGHNA, CDR2 YNFKEQ. V was pared by 4 bases and J by 4 bases, with 14 bases between. The CDR3 here is CASSLEGGTGNTIYF. The DNA of the CDR3 is TGTGCCAGCAGCCTAGAGGGGGGAACGGGAAACACCATATATTTT.

The V call is TRBV2, the J call TRBJ2-3, with 9 bases identical to TRBD1. This CDR3 is built from 14 residues. V dropped 8 bases and J dropped 3; count of bases not matched to a gene: 6. Germline V gives CDR1 SNHLY, CDR2 FYNNEI. In DNA, the CDR3 is TGTGCCAGCCCGAAGGACAGGGGAACAGATACGCAGTATTTT. Protein sequence: CASPKDRGTDTQYF.

The chain uses TRBV7-9 and TRBJ2-7, with 10 bases identical to TRBD1. The ends lost 2 bases at V and 6 bases at J; junction bases unmatched: 10. This CDR3 comprises 16 residues. The germline V gene encodes CDR1 SEHNR and CDR2 FQNEAQ (reference sequence). CDR3 amino acids: CASSLRGDRGVGEQYF. The CDR3 nucleotides read TGTGCCAGCAGCTTAAGGGGGGACAGGGGAGTAGGCGAGCAGTACTTC.

This rearrangement joins TRBV15 to TRBJ2-3, with 9 bases aligning to TRBD2. The CDR3 runs 15 residues. Losses at the gene ends were 3 bases for V and 2 bases for J; bases not matched to a gene: 3. Looked up from germline, CDR1 is LNHNV and CDR2 is YYDKDF (reference sequence). CDR3 in DNA: TGTGCCACCAGCAGCTTAGCGGGAGACACAGATACGCAGTATTTT. Translating it yields CATSSLAGDTDTQYF.

This clone has only a few counts. The chain carries TRBV6-5 and TRBJ2-2, with unresolved D. V lost 4 bases and J 5 bases, leaving 2 bases between the germline ends. The CDR3 spans 11 residues. Germline lookup yields CDR1 MNHEY and CDR2 SVGAGI. CDR3 sequence (DNA): TGTGCCAGCAGTTCTACCGGGGAGCTGTTTTTT. This translates into CASSSTGELFF.

The rearrangement links TRBV5-1 to TRBJ1-1, with D perhaps matching TRBD1 (6 bases). Germline V gene sequence: CDR1 SGHRS, CDR2 YFSETQ. V shed 0 bases and J shed 8 bases, with 17 bases lying between them. This CDR3 is 15 amino acids long. The DNA for the CDR3 is TGCGCCAGCAGCTTGGCCGTGTCAGGGGAAGGGGAAGCTTTCTTT. It specifies CASSLAVSGEGEAFF.

This sequence joins TRBV6-6 and TRBJ1-1, with D tentatively TRBD1 (6 bases). Germline V CDR1 and CDR2: MNHNY, SVGAGI (reference sequence). There are 14 residues in the CDR3. The V end was cut by 4 bases, the J end by 3 bases, with 12 bases between. The CDR3 region has the DNA TGTGCCAGCAGTTGGGGACATTCGGACACTGAAGCTTTCTTT. This gives the protein CASSWGHSDTEAFF.

This clone was picked up a small number of times. The chain has TRBV27 and TRBJ1-2; weak D call: TRBD1 (6 bases). There are 12 residues in the CDR3. Germline V gives CDR1 MNHEY, CDR2 SMNVEV (reference sequence). Deletions cut 6 bases from V and 6 bases from J, with 11 bases between. The CDR3 protein is CASSEDRHGYTF. CDR3 nucleotide sequence: TGTGCCAGCAGCGAGGACAGACATGGCTACACCTTC.